The clone carrying this TCR beta chain showed up many times. The source of the sample is a study of T-cell reconstitution after alpha-beta-depleted transplantation in children. Preparation of the TCRbeta library used unique molecular identifiers. TCRdb passed the PCR reads through MiXCR, listing each CDR3 protein once. This table has around 200,000 distinct CDR3 sequences, about 9.5% appearing once. The CDR3 runs 15 residues. Between the trimmed V and J ends, which lost 0 bases and 4 bases, there was a span of 13 bases. Germline V gene lookup returns CDR1 SGDLS and CDR2 YYNGEE. The origin of this receptor is a human donor who donated a stem cell graft to a child with acute lymphoblastic leukemia. The gene calls are TRBV9 and TRBJ1-1; a weak D match, TRBD1 (6 bases). Sequences were derived from PBMCs from the stem cell graft donor, sampled from the stem cell graft. The chain's CDR3 is CASSVDRAVGTEAFF. As DNA, the CDR3 is TGTGCCAGCAGCGTAGACAGGGCTGTCGGCACTGAAGCTTTCTTT.